Below, one TCR beta chain is given with its context. Its antigen is currently unknown. There are 15 residues in the CDR3. J was trimmed by 7 bases and V by 4 bases; bases with no gene match: 9. Germline CDR1 SGHTA, CDR2 FQGNSA. A universal primer site was added by template switching, and unique molecular identifiers were carried by the cDNA. From the 5' RACE reads, TCRdb called clonotypes with MiXCR, one entry per CDR3 protein. The repertoire holds about 660,000 distinct CDR3 sequences, 8.6% seen once, with 0.98% in the top ten. These data belong to a study of identical twins. Study-level results: For cord blood, abundant beta clonotypes had fewer insertions, unlike memory repertoires, which showed none.

These data also featured in a second study, about yellow fever vaccine responses in identical twins.

The sequenced material came from PBMCs. This sequence joins TRBV7-2 and TRBJ2-1; TRBD2 aligns across 8 bases. This receptor was taken from a woman aged 18-29 years in good health. The CDR3 sequence: CASSSMTSALNEQFF. In DNA form, the CDR3 reads TGTGCCAGCAGCTCCATGACTAGCGCTCTGAATGAGCAGTTCTTC.